Each of the 3 T cell receptor beta chains below was sequenced from the same sample in a study of blood T cell repertoires in COVID-19. Profiled with immunoSEQ multiplex PCR; TCRdb holds only in-frame clones, not every one. The profile shows about 46,000 clones, around nine tenths of them singletons. The sequencing sample was made of peripheral blood. These receptors originate from a man aged 45-60 years with acute or convalescent COVID-19.

The chain is built from TRBV5-6 and TRBJ2-1; no reliable D call. This CDR3 contains 11 residues. Germline CDR1 and CDR2: SGHDT and YYEEEE. V shed 7 bases and J shed 6 bases, with 8 bases lying between them. CDR3 region: CASGRLNEQFF. CDR3 sequence (DNA): TGTGCCAGCGGTCGACTCAATGAGCAGTTCTTC.

V gene TRBV3-1 (or the pseudogene TRBV3-2) combines with J gene TRBJ2-7; unclear D gene. The germline gives CDR1 LGHDT, CDR2 YNNKEL (reference sequence). V was shortened by 1 base and J by 0 bases, with 7 bases between the two germline ends. The CDR3 sequence is 14 residues long. The CDR3: CASSQAYYSYEQYF. CDR3 coding DNA: TGTGCCAGCAGCCAAGCATACTACTCCTACGAGCAGTACTTC.

The CDR3 sequence: CASRRTGQEAFF. The CDR3 DNA reads TGTGCCAGCAGGAGAACCGGACAGGAAGCTTTCTTT. The chain links TRBV6-6 to TRBJ1-1; tentatively, D is TRBD1 (6 bases). This CDR3 comprises 12 residues. Looked up from germline, CDR1 is MNHNY and CDR2 is SVGAGI (reference sequence). V was clipped by 6 bases and J by 8 bases, with 13 bases between them.